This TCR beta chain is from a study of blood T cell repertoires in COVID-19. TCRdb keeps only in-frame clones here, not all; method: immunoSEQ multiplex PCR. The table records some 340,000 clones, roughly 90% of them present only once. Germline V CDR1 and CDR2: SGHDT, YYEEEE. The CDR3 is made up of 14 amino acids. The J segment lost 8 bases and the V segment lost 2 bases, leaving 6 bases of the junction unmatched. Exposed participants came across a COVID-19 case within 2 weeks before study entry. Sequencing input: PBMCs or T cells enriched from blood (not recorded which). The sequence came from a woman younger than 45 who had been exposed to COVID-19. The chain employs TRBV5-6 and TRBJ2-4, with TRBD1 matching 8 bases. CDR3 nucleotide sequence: TGTGCCAGCAGCTTTGGGACAGGTTCTGACATTCAGTACTTC. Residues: CASSFGTGSDIQYF. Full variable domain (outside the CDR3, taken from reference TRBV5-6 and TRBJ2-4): DAGVTQSPTHLIKTRGQQVTLRCSPKSGHDTVSWYQQALGQGPQFIFQYYEEEERQRGNFPDRFSGHQFPNYSSELNVNALLLGDSALYLCASSFGTGSDIQYFGAGTRLSVL.